The sequence of this TCR beta chain was determined in a study of vaccination effects on CD4 cells after COVID-19. Viral peptide pools were used in the ViraFEST assay to expand antigen-specific CD4+ T cells, and sequencing came afterward. Scientists isolated CD4+ T cells after an approximately 10-day culture period ended. Vaccine administered to participants consisted of two doses of either BNT162b2 or mRNA-1273. Germline loops: CDR1 MNHNY, CDR2 SVGAGI (reference sequence). This CDR3 is 16 amino acids long. The germline V and J ends were trimmed by 6 bases and 5 bases, with 22 bases remaining between them. Details on this clone: Its target is unknown.

Sequenced by immunoSEQ multiplex PCR; TCRdb stores in-frame clones only, minus some. In the table there are 28,000 or so clones, 73% of which are singletons. The source is a human donor who received a COVID-19 vaccine. This rearrangement joins TRBV6-6 to TRBJ2-5, with D perhaps matching TRBD1 (5 bases). Sequencing was performed on CD4+ T cells from PBMCs cultured with HCoV-NL63 spike peptides, taken after COVID-19 vaccination. The CDR3 loop is CASRPKGHYVGETQYF. The CDR3 DNA follows: TGTGCCAGCAGACCCAAAGGACACTATGTAGGGGAGACCCAGTACTTC.